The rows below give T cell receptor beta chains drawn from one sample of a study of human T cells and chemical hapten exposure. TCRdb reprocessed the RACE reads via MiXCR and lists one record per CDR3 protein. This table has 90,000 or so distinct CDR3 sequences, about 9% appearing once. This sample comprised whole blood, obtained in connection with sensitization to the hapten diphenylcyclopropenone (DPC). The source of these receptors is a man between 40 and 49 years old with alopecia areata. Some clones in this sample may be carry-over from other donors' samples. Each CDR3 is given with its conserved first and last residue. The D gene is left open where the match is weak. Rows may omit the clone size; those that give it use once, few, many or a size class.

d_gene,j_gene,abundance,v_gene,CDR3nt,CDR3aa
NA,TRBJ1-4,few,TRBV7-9,TGTGCCAGCAGCTTAGGGTTTCGGGGCACTAATGAAAAACTGTTTTTT,CASSLGFRGTNEKLFF
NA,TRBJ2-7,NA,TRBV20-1,TGCAGTGCCTCCTACCGGGCTGGCTCCTACGAGCAGTACTTC,CSASYRAGSYEQYF
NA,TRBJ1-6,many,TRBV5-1,TGCGCCAGCAGCTTGGCGGGGCATTCACCCCTCCACTTT,CASSLAGHSPLHF
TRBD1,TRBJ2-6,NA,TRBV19,TGTGCCAGTCGACGGACAGGGAACTCTGGGGCCAACGTCCTGACTTTC,CASRRTGNSGANVLTF
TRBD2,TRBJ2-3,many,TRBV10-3,TGTGCCATCAGGCCTAGCGGGCGAGGGACAGATACGCAGTATTTT,CAIRPSGRGTDTQYF
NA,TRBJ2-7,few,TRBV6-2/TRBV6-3,TGTGCCAGCAGTTATTCGGAGGGCGTAGACGAGCAGTACTTC,CASSYSEGVDEQYF
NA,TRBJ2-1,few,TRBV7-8,TGTGCCAGCAGCCCAACGCCCCGAAACAATGAGCAGTTCTTC,CASSPTPRNNEQFF
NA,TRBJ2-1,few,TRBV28,TGTGCCAGCAGTTTTACGGGAAGGGGTCTGGACAATGAGCAGTTCTTC,CASSFTGRGLDNEQFF
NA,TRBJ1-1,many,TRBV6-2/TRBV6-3,TGTGCCAGCAGTTACCTGGAAACTGAAGCTTTCTTT,CASSYLETEAFF
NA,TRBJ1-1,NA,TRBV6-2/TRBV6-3,TGTGCCAGCACCTCTACCACGACAGGCCTGAACACTGAAGCTTTCTTT,CASTSTTTGLNTEAFF
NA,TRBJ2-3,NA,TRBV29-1,TGCAGCGTTAGGGGGCAGGGAGGAGATACGCAGTATTTT,CSVRGQGGDTQYF
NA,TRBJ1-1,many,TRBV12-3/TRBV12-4,TGTGCCAGCAAGAGACGACGGGACCTGGGAGACACTGAAGCTTTCTTT,CASKRRRDLGDTEAFF
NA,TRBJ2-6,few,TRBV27,TGTGCCACCTCAGGGACCCAGGGGGCCAACGTCCTGACTTTC,CATSGTQGANVLTF
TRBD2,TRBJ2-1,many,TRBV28,TGTGCCTCCTGGGGGAGCGGGGGTCGAAATGAGCAGTTCTTC,CASWGSGGRNEQFF
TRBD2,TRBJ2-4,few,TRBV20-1,TGCAGTGCTACTGATTTAGCGGGAGACGGCAAAAACATTCAGTACTTC,CSATDLAGDGKNIQYF
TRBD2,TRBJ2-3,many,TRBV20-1,TGCAGTGCTACGAGGGGAGCGGGAGGGGAACTCTTCACAGATACGCAGTATTTT,CSATRGAGGELFTDTQYF
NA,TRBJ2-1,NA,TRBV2,TGTGCCAGCAGTGATGGCACGGGTGAGCAGTTCTTC,CASSDGTGEQFF
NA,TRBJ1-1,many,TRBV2,TGTGCCAGCAGCCCGGATCGGCGGGCTGAAGCTTTCTTT,CASSPDRRAEAFF
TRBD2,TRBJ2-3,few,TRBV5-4,TGTGCCAGCAGCCGGACTAGCGGGAGTTACTCGGGCACAGATACGCAGTATTTT,CASSRTSGSYSGTDTQYF
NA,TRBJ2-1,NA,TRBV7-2,TGTGCCAGCAGCCCTACTATGGTTGATGAGCAGTTCTTC,CASSPTMVDEQFF
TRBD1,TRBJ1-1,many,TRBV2,TGTGCCAGCTGGTTGACAGGGGGGGGCACTGAAGCTTTCTTT,CASWLTGGGTEAFF
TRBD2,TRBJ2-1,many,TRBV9,TGTGCCAGCAGCGCCCGACTAGCGAATTCCTACAATGAGCAGTTCTTC,CASSARLANSYNEQFF
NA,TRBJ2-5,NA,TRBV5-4,TGTGCCAGCAACCGGGGGACTGAAGAGACCCAGTACTTC,CASNRGTEETQYF
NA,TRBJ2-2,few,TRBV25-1,TGTGCCAGCAGCCCCGGAACACTCGAAGAGCTGTTTTTT,CASSPGTLEELFF
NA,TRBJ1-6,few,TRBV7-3,TGTGCCAGCAGCTTATCGGGGGGGTCGGATTCACCCCTCCACTTT,CASSLSGGSDSPLHF
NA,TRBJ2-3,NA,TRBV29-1,TGCAGCGTTGACTCACAGGCGGCCACAGATACGCAGTATTTT,CSVDSQAATDTQYF
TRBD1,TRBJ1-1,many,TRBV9,TGTGCCAGCAGTGGTTCAGGGGGTACTGAAGCTTTCTTT,CASSGSGGTEAFF
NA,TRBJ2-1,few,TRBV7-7,TGTGCTAGCAGCCCAGGCGCCGGAGAGCAGTTCTTC,CASSPGAGEQFF
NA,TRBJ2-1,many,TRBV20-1,TGCAGTGCTAGAGATTACTCAGAGGCGGATTACAATGAGCAGTTCTTC,CSARDYSEADYNEQFF
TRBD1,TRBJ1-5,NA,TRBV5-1,TGCGCCAGCAGCTTGGGGACAGGGGCCCCAGGCAATCAGCCCCAGCATTTT,CASSLGTGAPGNQPQHF
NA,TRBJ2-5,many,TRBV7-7,TGTGCTAGCAGCTTAGACTCCTTCCAAGAGACCCAGTACTTC,CASSLDSFQETQYF
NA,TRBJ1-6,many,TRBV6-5,TGTGCCAGCAGTCCTGCGACACAATACAATTCACCCCTCCACTTT,CASSPATQYNSPLHF
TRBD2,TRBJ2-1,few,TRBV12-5,TGTGCTAGTGGTTTGCAATCGGCCGGGACTAGCGCTTACAATGAGCAGTTCTTC,CASGLQSAGTSAYNEQFF
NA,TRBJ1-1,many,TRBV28,TGTGCCAGCACCGACCCGGGGTCGGGGAAGACTGAAGCTTTCTTT,CASTDPGSGKTEAFF
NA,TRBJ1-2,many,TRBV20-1,TGCAGTGCTAGAGACACTGCTGGCTATGGCTACACCTTC,CSARDTAGYGYTF
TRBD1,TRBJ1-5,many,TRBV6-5,TGTGCCAGCAGGGGGACAGGATACAATCAGCCCCAGCATTTT,CASRGTGYNQPQHF
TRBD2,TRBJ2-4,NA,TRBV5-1,TGCGCCAGCAGCTACGCCGGACTAGCGGGGGGAAACATTCAGTACTTC,CASSYAGLAGGNIQYF
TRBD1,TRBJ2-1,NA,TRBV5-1,TGCGCCAGCAGCAGACAACCGGGACAGATCCTCAATGAGCAGTTCTTC,CASSRQPGQILNEQFF
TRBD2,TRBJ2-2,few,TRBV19,TGTGCCAGTATGGTCCAACTAGCGGGAGGGCCTTACACCGGGGAGCTGTTTTTT,CASMVQLAGGPYTGELFF
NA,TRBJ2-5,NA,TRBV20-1,TGCAGTGCTATTTTCCCTTTTCTGGCGGAGCAAGAGACCCAGTACTTC,CSAIFPFLAEQETQYF
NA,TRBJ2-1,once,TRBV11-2,TGTGCCAGCAGCCTTGACGGGGGCGCAACCTACAATGAGCAGTTCTTC,CASSLDGGATYNEQFF
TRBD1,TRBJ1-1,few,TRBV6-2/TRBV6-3,TGTGCCAGCAGAGGACAGGGAGCAAGGGGTGAAGCTTTCTTT,CASRGQGARGEAFF
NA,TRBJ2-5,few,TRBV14,TGTGCCAGCAGCCAAGGTCTCGCGGGAAAAGAGACCCAGTACTTC,CASSQGLAGKETQYF
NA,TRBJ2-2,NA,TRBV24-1,TGTGCCACCAGTGTACACGGCTACACCGGGGAGCTGTTTTTT,CATSVHGYTGELFF
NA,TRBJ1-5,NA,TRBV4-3,TGCGCCAGCAGCCAAGATCGCGGAGTTCAGCCCCAGCATTTT,CASSQDRGVQPQHF
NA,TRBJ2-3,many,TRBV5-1,TGCGCCAGCAGCTCGACCCAAGGACTCACAGATACGCAGTATTTT,CASSSTQGLTDTQYF
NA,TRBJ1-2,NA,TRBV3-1,TGTGCCAGCAGCCCTACCTTAAGTGAGCGAAGCTACACCTTC,CASSPTLSERSYTF
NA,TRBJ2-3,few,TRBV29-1,TGCAGCGTCCCCGGAGGGGGGGCCGGCACAGATACGCAGTATTTT,CSVPGGGAGTDTQYF
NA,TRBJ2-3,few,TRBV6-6,TGTGCCAGCAGTTACGACAGTTTACACACAGATACGCAGTATTTT,CASSYDSLHTDTQYF
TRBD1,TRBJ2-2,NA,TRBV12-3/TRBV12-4,TGTGCCAGCAGTTTGGGACAGGGTGCCACCGGGGAGCTGTTTTTT,CASSLGQGATGELFF
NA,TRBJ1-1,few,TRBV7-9,TGTGCCAGCAGCCGAAAGGGGGGATCCGCTGAAGCTTTCTTT,CASSRKGGSAEAFF
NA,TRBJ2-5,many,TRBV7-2,TGTGCCAGCAGCTTCTCCGACGGTGGGGGAGCGCCCTTAAAAGAGACCCAGTACTTC,CASSFSDGGGAPLKETQYF
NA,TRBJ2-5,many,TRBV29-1,TGCAGCGTTGTAGGGGCACCCGGGGAGACCCAGTACTTC,CSVVGAPGETQYF
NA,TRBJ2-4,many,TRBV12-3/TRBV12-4,TGTGCCAGCAGTCTCCGACAGGCTGGGGACATTCAGTACTTC,CASSLRQAGDIQYF
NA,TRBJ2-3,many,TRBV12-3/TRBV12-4,TGTGCCAGCAGTCAACGGGGGCGTGCAGATACGCAGTATTTT,CASSQRGRADTQYF
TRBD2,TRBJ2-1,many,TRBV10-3,TGTGCCATCAGTTGGACTAGCGGGATTCACAATGAGCAGTTCTTC,CAISWTSGIHNEQFF
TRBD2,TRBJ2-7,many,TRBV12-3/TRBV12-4,TGTGCCAGCAGTTTCGCAGCGGGACTGATATACGAGCAGTACTTC,CASSFAAGLIYEQYF